The 2 T cell receptor beta chains below all came from one sample that was sequenced in a study of T-cell memory formation after mild COVID-19 (dated by TCRdb to the early 2020s). Library prep was done by 5' RACE. The run used an Illumina NovaSeq 6000. Through fastp at Q25 and MiXCR, TCRdb rebuilt clones from the public reads, retaining in-frame beta chains. Identical CDR3 proteins give one entry, which carries the most common genes and DNA. This sample gives a few hundred thousand distinct CDR3 sequences in total; approximately 21% of them show up just once. About 8.7% of the sample is held by the ten biggest clonotypes. Sequencing input: PBMCs or a T cell subset sorted from them (not recorded which). These receptor sequences come from an adult woman who had mild COVID-19 (a few samples of this study predate the infection). The sample titles of this study are shuffled in the database, so cell type and time point are left out; the donor was told from shared clones.

A few counts support this clonotype. The chain combines TRBV5-1 with TRBJ2-3, with D uncertain. The CDR3 contains 17 residues. In germline, CDR1 is SGHRS, CDR2 YFSETQ. Trimming removed 0 bases at V and 6 bases at J, with 20 bases between. In DNA form, the CDR3 reads TGCGCCAGCAGCTTGGAGGTCCGGCTAACCCGGATTGATACGCAGTATTTT. It translates to CASSLEVRLTRIDTQYF.

In its sample, this clonotype was seen a few times. The CDR3 sequence is CASSYRPAGTDTQYF. The CDR3, as DNA: TGTGCCAGCAGTTACCGCCCAGCGGGTACAGATACGCAGTATTTT. The V call is TRBV6-5, the J call TRBJ2-3, with D possibly matching TRBD2 (6 bases). There are 15 residues in the CDR3. From germline, CDR1 is MNHEY and CDR2 SVGAGI. V lost 2 bases and J lost 3, with 12 bases in between.